Below, one T cell receptor beta chain is given with its context. In the authors' workflow: Amplification from reference gene primers served as the basis for estimated nucleated cell counts. Only in-frame clones appear in the TCRdb table, and some are missing; sequencing was by immunoSEQ multiplex PCR. V, J and clone size reflect that table, while D and trimming were determined from the DNA. The sample yields some 190,000 clones, 70% to 90% seen once. This CDR3 has 14 residues. V gave up 4 bases and J gave up 3 bases; unmatched junction bases: 3. CDR1 and CDR2 (germline): KGHSH, LQKENI. The entry originates in a study of blood T cell repertoires in COVID-19. Study context: The United States, Italy and Spain provided the acute and convalescent COVID-19 samples. In each case, the material was cDNA or gDNA derived from T cells, B-cell-depleted T cells, or PBMCs.

The chain uses TRBV18 and TRBJ1-1, with 9 bases that match TRBD1. The sequenced material came from peripheral blood. The clonotype comes from a woman aged 80 or over with acute or convalescent COVID-19. CDR3 amino acids: CASSRDRADTEAFF. In nucleotides, the CDR3 is TGTGCCAGCTCACGGGACAGGGCGGACACTGAAGCTTTCTTT.